What follows are 19 T cell receptor beta chains derived from one specimen sequenced in a study of cytomegalovirus exposure and HLA in healthy donors. PCR used 60 Vbeta primers and 13 Jbeta primers. Assay used: immunoSEQ multiplex PCR; TCRdb lists only in-frame clones, some missing. The data contain roughly 100,000 clones, around four fifths of them seen just once; the ten biggest clones take up 2.5% to 3%. Sequenced: PBMCs. The origin of the receptors is a man aged 40-49 years in good health and CMV-seronegative.

J is TRBJ1-1 and V is TRBV29-1, with D unclear. The CDR3 contains 13 residues. The germline V gene encodes CDR1 SQVTM and CDR2 ANQGSEA. The V and J ends lost 6 bases and 1 base respectively, with 12 bases between them. The CDR3 is CSVSGDGNTEAFF. DNA for the CDR3: TGCAGCGTGTCAGGTGACGGGAACACTGAAGCTTTCTTT.

V usage is TRBV4-3 and J usage is TRBJ2-3, with D possibly being TRBD1 (6 bases). Between the trimmed V and J ends, which lost 0 bases and 2 bases, there was a span of 9 bases. Per germline, CDR1 LGHNA and CDR2 YSLEER. The CDR3 extends over 15 amino acids. The CDR3 sequence is CASSQEGAPTDTQYF. The CDR3 DNA reads TGCGCCAGCAGCCAAGAGGGGGCTCCCACAGATACGCAGTATTTT.

V gene TRBV18 combines with J gene TRBJ1-1; 8 bases agree with TRBD1. The CDR3 extends over 15 amino acids. Trimming at V came to 0 bases and at J to 1 base, leaving 1 base not matched to a gene. CDR1 and CDR2 from the germline V gene are KGHSH and LQKENI. Here the CDR3 reads CASSPPTGGNTEAFF. CDR3 DNA sequence: TGTGCCAGCTCACCACCCACAGGGGGGAACACTGAAGCTTTCTTT.

This sequence joins TRBV7-3 and TRBJ1-1, with 8 bases aligning to TRBD1. The germline gives CDR1 SGHTA, CDR2 FQGTGA. V lost 0 bases and J lost 0; bases outside the gene matches: 3. This CDR3 has 16 amino acids. The CDR3 loop reads CASSLTGQELNTEAFF. The CDR3 DNA reads as TGTGCCAGCAGCTTAACGGGACAGGAATTGAACACTGAAGCTTTCTTT.

V is TRBV9 and J is TRBJ1-6; 8 bases line up with TRBD1. CDR1 and CDR2 (germline): SGDLS, YYNGEE. J gave up 9 bases and V 0 bases, and 5 bases lay outside the gene matches. The CDR3 is made up of 15 amino acids. CDR3 protein: CASSVDAGGGSPLHF. The CDR3 coding sequence is TGTGCCAGCAGCGTAGATGCAGGGGGCGGTTCACCCCTCCACTTT.

For this clone: A junction boundary mismatches the germline segment, possibly from a read error. The V gene is TRBV7-7, the J gene TRBJ2-5; possible D gene TRBD1, 6 bases. This CDR3 spans 14 amino acids. Germline assignment: CDR1 SSHAT and CDR2 FNYEAQ (reference sequence). Here the CDR3 DNA reads TGTGCTAGCAGCTTAACAGGGAACCAAGAGACCCAGTACTTC. Translation: CASSLTGNQETQYF. The entire variable domain, with the rest obtained from reference TRBV7-7 and TRBJ2-5, is as follows: GAGVSQSPRYKVTKRGQDVTLRCDPISSHATLYWYQQALGQGPEFLTYFNYEAQPDKSGLPSDRFSAERPEGSISTLTIQRTEQRDSAMYRCASSLTGNQETQYFGPGTRLLVL.

The CDR3 loop is CANPATGRGYTF. The CDR3 DNA reads TGTGCCAACCCCGCGACAGGGCGCGGCTACACCTTC. This chain joins TRBV25-1 and TRBJ1-2, with TRBD1 matching over 7 bases. With V trimmed by 10 bases and J by 8 bases, 10 bases remained unmatched. CDR3 length equals 12 residues. Germline CDR1 and CDR2: MGHDK and SYGVNS.

The chain couples TRBV5-1 to TRBJ2-7; D may be TRBD1 (5 bases). The CDR3 covers 16 residues. Per germline, CDR1 SGHRS and CDR2 YFSETQ. Trimming shortened V by 0 bases and J by 5 bases, and 18 bases separated the two germline ends. CDR3 sequence reads: CASSLGWGRVDNEQYF. The CDR3 DNA follows: TGCGCCAGCAGCTTGGGTTGGGGCAGGGTAGATAACGAGCAGTACTTC. Based on the CDR3 plus reference TRBV5-1 and TRBJ2-7, the full variable domain is KAGVTQTPRYLIKTRGQQVTLSCSPISGHRSVSWYQQTPGQGLQFLFEYFSETQRNKGNFPGRFSGRQFSNSRSEMNVSTLELGDSALYLCASSLGWGRVDNEQYFGPGTRLTVT.

This rearrangement joins TRBV5-6 to TRBJ2-1; no reliable D call. Germline V lookup: CDR1 SGHDT, CDR2 YYEEEE. With 0 bases removed from V and 3 bases from J, the gap between germline ends came to 16 bases. This CDR3 is 17 amino acids long. The CDR3: CASSLAGTAASYNEQFF. The CDR3 DNA is TGTGCCAGCAGCTTGGCCGGTACGGCAGCTAGCTACAATGAGCAGTTCTTC.

Here the CDR3 DNA reads TGTGCCAGCAGTGAAAACAGGGCTGGAAACACCATATATTTT. It encodes CASSENRAGNTIYF. The chain combines TRBV6-1 with TRBJ1-3; maybe TRBD1 (6 bases). Germline lookup yields CDR1 MNHNS and CDR2 SASEGT. This CDR3 has 14 amino acids. Between the trimmed V and J ends, which lost 2 bases and 2 bases, there was a span of 7 bases.

The chain joins TRBV7-2 to TRBJ1-5; TRBD1 matches 7 bases. Trimming cost V 5 bases and J 0 bases; bases outside gene matches: 4. This CDR3 spans 15 amino acids. Germline V lookup: CDR1 SGHTA, CDR2 FQGNSA. Here the CDR3 reads CASSRDRGSNQPQHF. CDR3 nucleotide sequence: TGTGCCAGCAGCCGGGACAGAGGTAGCAATCAGCCCCAGCATTTT.

The J gene is TRBJ2-7, the V gene TRBV10-1; possible D gene TRBD2, 5 bases. Trimming took off 3 bases at V and 3 bases at J, with 18 bases between the two ends. Looked up from germline, CDR1 is WNHNN and CDR2 is SYGVQD (reference sequence). This CDR3 is 16 amino acids long. In DNA, the CDR3 is TGCGCCAGCAGTGATCTCGGGAACCCGAACATCTACGAGCAGTACTTC. This sequence encodes CASSDLGNPNIYEQYF.

This chain links TRBV2 with TRBJ2-5; tentatively, D is TRBD2 (5 bases). Germline V lookup: CDR1 SNHLY, CDR2 FYNNEI. There are 12 residues in the CDR3. V gave up 4 bases and J gave up 5 bases, with 8 bases separating them. CDR3 sequence: CASSVWRETQYF. The CDR3 DNA reads TGTGCCAGCAGTGTCTGGAGGGAGACCCAGTACTTC.

With respect to this clone: An end of the junction differs from the germline gene, which may be a read error. The chain links TRBV7-7 to TRBJ2-2; weak D call: TRBD1 (5 bases). Germline CDR1 and CDR2: SSHAT and FNYEAQ (reference sequence). The CDR3 spans 16 residues. The CDR3 loop reads CASSPRSTGDTGELFF. The DNA for the CDR3 is TGTGCTAGCAGCCCCCGGTCCACAGGTGACACCGGGGAGCTGTTTTTT. The complete variable domain, with remaining parts taken from reference TRBV7-7 and TRBJ2-2, reads GAGVSQSPRYKVTKRGQDVTLRCDPISSHATLYWYQQALGQGPEFLTYFNYEAQPDKSGLPSDRFSAERPEGSISTLTIQRTEQRDSAMYRCASSPRSTGDTGELFFGEGSRLTVL.

This chain joins TRBV18 and TRBJ1-6, with D perhaps TRBD1 (6 bases). CDR1 and CDR2 from the germline V gene are KGHSH and LQKENI. This CDR3 has 14 amino acids. V lost 3 bases and J lost 5, with 8 bases in between. In nucleotides, the CDR3 is TGTGCCAGCTCACCGGCAGGGGATAATTCACCCCTCCACTTT. Its protein product is CASSPAGDNSPLHF.

The chain joins TRBV5-1 to TRBJ2-2; the D gene is possibly TRBD1 (6 bases). The germline V and J ends were trimmed by 0 bases and 4 bases, with 10 bases remaining between them. CDR1 SGHRS and CDR2 YFSETQ come from the germline V gene. This CDR3 is 15 amino acids long. DNA of the CDR3: TGCGCCAGCAGCTTGGCCTTAGGGGGCACCGGGGAGCTGTTTTTT. This encodes CASSLALGGTGELFF.

The chain combines TRBV10-3 with TRBJ1-3, with TRBD1 matching over 8 bases. The V gene end was trimmed by 4 bases and the J gene end by 0 bases; junction bases not matched to a gene: 17. CDR3 size: 20 residues. Looked up from germline, CDR1 is ENHRY and CDR2 is SYGVKD. The CDR3 protein is CAISGGVRGPSSSSGNTIYF. In nucleotides, the CDR3 is TGTGCCATCAGTGGGGGGGTCAGGGGGCCCTCATCGAGCTCTGGAAACACCATATATTTT.

The table lists this clone with a few counts. Other DNA sequences in this specimen translate into the identical CDR3. The chain carries TRBV27 and TRBJ1-5; the D is unclear. CDR3 length equals 14 residues. V shed 2 bases and J shed 0 bases, with 5 bases lying between them. The germline gives CDR1 MNHEY, CDR2 SMNVEV (reference sequence). CDR3: CASSLVYSNQPQHF. CDR3 coding DNA: TGTGCCAGCAGTTTAGTGTATAGCAATCAGCCCCAGCATTTT.

This clone came up once. This same CDR3 is encoded by further DNA sequences in the sample. The rearrangement uses TRBV5-4 and TRBJ2-7; weak D call: TRBD1 (6 bases). Trimming removed 3 bases at V and 9 bases at J, with 16 bases between. The CDR3 length is 13 residues. Germline CDR1 is SGHNT and CDR2 is YYREEE (reference sequence). CDR3 in amino acids: CASSSLTGPAQYF. CDR3 DNA sequence: TGTGCCAGCAGCTCTTTAACAGGGCCTGCGCAGTACTTC.